This record concerns one T cell receptor beta chain sequence. Original handling: Reference gene primer amplification gave estimated nucleated cell counts. Generated by immunoSEQ multiplex PCR, the TCRdb table keeps only in-frame clones and is missing some. V, J and clone size were drawn from that table, and D and trimming were deduced from the DNA. The repertoire holds about 150,000 clones, 80% seen once, with approximately 0.5% in the top ten. This sample is drawn from a study of blood T cell repertoires in COVID-19. Study as a whole: The samples span acute and convalescent COVID-19 from the United States, Italy and Spain. In each case, the material was cDNA or gDNA derived from T cells, B-cell-depleted T cells, or PBMCs.

The V gene's germline CDR1 is SGHRS and CDR2 YFSETQ. Deletions cut 0 bases from V and 2 bases from J, with 11 bases between. CDR3 length: 16 residues. Sequenced sample: peripheral blood. The receptor was isolated from a man aged 60-69 years with acute or convalescent COVID-19. The chain combines TRBV5-1 with TRBJ2-2; the D gene is possibly TRBD1 (5 bases). CDR3 region: CASSLEGQPNTGELFF. CDR3 coding DNA: TGCGCCAGCAGCTTGGAGGGGCAGCCAAACACCGGGGAGCTGTTTTTT.